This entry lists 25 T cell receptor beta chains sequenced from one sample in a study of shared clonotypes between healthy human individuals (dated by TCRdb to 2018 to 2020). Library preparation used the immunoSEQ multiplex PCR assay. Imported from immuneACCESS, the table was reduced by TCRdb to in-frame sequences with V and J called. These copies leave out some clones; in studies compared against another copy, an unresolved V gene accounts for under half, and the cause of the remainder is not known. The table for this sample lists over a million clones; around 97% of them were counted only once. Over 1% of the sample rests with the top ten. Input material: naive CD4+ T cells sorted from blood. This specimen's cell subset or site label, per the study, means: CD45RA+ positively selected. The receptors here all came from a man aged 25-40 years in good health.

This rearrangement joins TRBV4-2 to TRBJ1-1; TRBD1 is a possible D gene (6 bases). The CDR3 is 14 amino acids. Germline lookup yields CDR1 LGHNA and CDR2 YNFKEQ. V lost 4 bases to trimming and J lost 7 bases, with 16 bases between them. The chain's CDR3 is CASSPGQQGGEAFF. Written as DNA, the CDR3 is TGTGCCAGCAGCCCGGGACAACAAGGGGGTGAAGCTTTCTTT.

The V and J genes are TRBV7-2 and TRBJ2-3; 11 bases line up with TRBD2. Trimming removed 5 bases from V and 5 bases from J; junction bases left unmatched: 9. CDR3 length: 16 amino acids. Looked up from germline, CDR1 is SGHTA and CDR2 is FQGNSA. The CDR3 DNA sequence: TGTGCCAGCAGCCCGGGGGCGCTAGCGGGAGGAGATACGCAGTATTTT. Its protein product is CASSPGALAGGDTQYF. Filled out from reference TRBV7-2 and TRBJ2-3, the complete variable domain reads GAGVSQSPSNKVTEKGKDVELRCDPISGHTALYWYRQSLGQGLEFLIYFQGNSAPDKSGLPSDRFSAERTGGSVSTLTIQRTQQEDSAVYLCASSPGALAGGDTQYFGPGTRLTVL.

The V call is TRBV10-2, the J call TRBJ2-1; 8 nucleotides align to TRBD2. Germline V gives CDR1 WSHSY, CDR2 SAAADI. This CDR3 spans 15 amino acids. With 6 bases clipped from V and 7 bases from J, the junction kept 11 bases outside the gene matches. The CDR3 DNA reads TGCGCCAGCAGGGCCCCGGGAGGGCCAACTAATGAGCAGTTCTTC. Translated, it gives CASRAPGGPTNEQFF.

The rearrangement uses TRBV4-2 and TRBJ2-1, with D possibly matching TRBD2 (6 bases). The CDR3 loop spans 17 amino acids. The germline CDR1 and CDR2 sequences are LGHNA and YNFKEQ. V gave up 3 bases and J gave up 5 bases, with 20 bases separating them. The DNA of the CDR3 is TGTGCCAGCAGCCACGACCCCTGGACTACTCGGGACAATGAGCAGTTCTTC. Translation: CASSHDPWTTRDNEQFF.

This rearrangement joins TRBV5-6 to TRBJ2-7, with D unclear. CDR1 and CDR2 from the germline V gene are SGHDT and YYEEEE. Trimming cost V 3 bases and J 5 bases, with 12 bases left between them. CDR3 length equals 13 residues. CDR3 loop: CASSSPSSHEQYF. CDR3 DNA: TGTGCCAGCAGCTCCCCCTCGAGCCACGAGCAGTACTTC.

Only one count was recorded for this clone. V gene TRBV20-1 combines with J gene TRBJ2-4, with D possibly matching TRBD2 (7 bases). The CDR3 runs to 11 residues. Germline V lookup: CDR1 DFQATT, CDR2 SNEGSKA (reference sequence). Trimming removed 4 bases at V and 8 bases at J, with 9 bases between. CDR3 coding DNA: TGCAGTGCTAAAGGGGGGGACATTCAGTACTTC. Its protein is CSAKGGDIQYF.

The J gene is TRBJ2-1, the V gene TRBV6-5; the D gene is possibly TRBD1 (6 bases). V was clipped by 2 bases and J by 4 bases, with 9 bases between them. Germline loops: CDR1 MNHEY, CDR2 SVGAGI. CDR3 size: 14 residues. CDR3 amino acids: CASSYADRYNEQFF. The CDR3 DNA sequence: TGTGCCAGCAGTTACGCGGACAGATACAATGAGCAGTTCTTC.

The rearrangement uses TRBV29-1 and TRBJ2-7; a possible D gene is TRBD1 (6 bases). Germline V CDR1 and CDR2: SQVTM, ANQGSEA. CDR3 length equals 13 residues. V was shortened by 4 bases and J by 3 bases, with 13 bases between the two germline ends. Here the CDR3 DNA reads TGCAGCGTTGGGCAGGGGTGGGACTACGAGCAGTACTTC. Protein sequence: CSVGQGWDYEQYF.

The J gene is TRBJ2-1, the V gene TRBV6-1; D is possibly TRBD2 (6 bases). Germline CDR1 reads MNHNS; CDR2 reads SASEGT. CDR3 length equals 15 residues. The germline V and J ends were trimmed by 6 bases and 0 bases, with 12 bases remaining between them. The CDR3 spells CASRQAGSSYNEQFF. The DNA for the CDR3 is TGTGCCAGCAGGCAAGCGGGTAGCTCCTACAATGAGCAGTTCTTC.

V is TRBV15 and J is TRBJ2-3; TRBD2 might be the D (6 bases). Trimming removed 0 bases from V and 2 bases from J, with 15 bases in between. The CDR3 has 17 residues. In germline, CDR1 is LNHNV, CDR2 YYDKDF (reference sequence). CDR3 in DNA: TGTGCCACCAGCAGAGATAGCGGCCCCCGGGACACAGATACGCAGTATTTT. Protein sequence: CATSRDSGPRDTDTQYF.

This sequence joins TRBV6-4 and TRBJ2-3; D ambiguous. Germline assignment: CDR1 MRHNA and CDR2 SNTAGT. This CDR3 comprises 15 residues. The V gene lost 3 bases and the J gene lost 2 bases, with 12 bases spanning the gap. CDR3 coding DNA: TGTGCCAGCAGTGAGGTCCCAGCGTTCACAGATACGCAGTATTTT. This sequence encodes CASSEVPAFTDTQYF.

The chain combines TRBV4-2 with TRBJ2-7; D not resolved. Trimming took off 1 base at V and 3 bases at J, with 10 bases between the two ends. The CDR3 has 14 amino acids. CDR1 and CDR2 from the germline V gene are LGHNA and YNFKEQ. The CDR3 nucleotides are TGTGCCAGCAGCCAAGCGACAAAGAGCTACGAGCAGTACTTC. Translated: CASSQATKSYEQYF.

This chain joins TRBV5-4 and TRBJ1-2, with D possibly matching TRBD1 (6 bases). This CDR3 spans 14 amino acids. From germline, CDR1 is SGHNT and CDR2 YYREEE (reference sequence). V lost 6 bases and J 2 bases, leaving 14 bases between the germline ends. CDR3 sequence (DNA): TGTGCCAGCACCAACTTACAGGGCAACTATGGCTACACCTTC. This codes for CASTNLQGNYGYTF.

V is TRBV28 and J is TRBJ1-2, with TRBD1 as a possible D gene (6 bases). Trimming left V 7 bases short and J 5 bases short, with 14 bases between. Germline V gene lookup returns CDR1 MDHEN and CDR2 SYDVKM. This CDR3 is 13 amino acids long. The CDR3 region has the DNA TGTGCCAGCAAGCTCGGGGGCGCGTATGGCTACACCTTC. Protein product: CASKLGGAYGYTF.

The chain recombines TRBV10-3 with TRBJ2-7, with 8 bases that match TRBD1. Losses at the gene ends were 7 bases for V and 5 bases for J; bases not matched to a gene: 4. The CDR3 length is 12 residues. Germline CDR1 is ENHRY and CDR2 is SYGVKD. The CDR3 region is CAITQGADEQYF. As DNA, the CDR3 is TGTGCCATCACTCAGGGGGCAGACGAGCAGTACTTC.

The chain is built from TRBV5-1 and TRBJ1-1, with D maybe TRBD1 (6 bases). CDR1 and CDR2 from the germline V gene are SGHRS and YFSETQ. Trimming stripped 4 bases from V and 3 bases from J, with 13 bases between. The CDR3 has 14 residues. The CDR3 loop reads CASSLLRGDTEAFF. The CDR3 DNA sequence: TGCGCCAGCAGCCTACTGAGGGGGGACACTGAAGCTTTCTTT.

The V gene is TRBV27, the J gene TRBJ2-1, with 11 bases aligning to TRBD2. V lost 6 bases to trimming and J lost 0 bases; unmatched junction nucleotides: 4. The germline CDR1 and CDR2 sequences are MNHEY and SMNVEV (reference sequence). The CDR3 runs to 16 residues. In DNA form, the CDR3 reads TGTGCCAGCAGGCCCCTAGCGGGAGGCTCCTACAATGAGCAGTTCTTC. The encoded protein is CASRPLAGGSYNEQFF.

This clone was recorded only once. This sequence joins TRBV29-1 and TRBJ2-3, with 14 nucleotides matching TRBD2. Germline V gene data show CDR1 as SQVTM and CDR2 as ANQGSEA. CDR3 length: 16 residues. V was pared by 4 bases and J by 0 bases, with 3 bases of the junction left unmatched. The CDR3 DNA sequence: TGCAGCGTTGCGACTAGCGGGAGGGCTAGCACAGATACGCAGTATTTT. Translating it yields CSVATSGRASTDTQYF.

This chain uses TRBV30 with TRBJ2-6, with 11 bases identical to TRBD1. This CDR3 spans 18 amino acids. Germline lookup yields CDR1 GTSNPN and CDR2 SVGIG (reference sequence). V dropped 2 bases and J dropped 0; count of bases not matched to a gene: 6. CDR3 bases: TGTGCCTGGAGTTTCTCCGGGACAGGGGGCTCTGGGGCCAACGTCCTGACTTTC. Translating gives CAWSFSGTGGSGANVLTF.

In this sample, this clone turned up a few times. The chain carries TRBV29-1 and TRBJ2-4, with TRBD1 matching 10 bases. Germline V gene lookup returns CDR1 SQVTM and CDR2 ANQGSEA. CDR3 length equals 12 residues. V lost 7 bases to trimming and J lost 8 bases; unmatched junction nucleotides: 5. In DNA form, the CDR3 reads TGCAGCGGGCGACAGGGGGCGGACATTCAGTACTTC. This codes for CSGRQGADIQYF. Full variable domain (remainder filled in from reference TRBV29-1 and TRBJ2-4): SAVISQKPSRDICQRGTSLTIQCQVDSQVTMMFWYRQQPGQSLTLIATANQGSEATYESGFVIDKFPISRPNLTFSTLTVSNMSPEDSSIYLCSGRQGADIQYFGAGTRLSVL.

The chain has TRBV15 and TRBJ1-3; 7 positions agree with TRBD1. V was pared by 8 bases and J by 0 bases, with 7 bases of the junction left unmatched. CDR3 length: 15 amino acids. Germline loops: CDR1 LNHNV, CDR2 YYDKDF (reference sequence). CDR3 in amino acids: CATGKGQSSGNTIYF. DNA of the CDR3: TGTGCCACCGGCAAGGGACAGAGCTCTGGAAACACCATATATTTT.

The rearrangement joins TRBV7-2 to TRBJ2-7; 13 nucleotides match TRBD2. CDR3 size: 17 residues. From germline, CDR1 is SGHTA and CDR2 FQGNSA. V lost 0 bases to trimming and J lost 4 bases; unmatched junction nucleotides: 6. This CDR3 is CASSLAMTSGRTYEQYF. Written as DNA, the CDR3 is TGTGCCAGCAGCTTAGCGATGACTAGCGGGAGGACGTACGAGCAGTACTTC.

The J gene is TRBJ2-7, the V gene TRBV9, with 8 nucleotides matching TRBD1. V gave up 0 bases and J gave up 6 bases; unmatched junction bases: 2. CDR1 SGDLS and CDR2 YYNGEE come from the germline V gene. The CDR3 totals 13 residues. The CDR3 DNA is TGTGCCAGCAGCGTAGGACAGGGGCGCGAGCAGTACTTC. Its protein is CASSVGQGREQYF.

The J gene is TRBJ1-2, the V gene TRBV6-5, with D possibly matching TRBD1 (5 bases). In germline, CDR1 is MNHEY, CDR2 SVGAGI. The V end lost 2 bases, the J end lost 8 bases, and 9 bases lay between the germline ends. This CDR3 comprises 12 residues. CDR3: CASSYRGEGYTF. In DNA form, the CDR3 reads TGTGCCAGCAGTTACCGGGGGGAAGGCTACACCTTC.

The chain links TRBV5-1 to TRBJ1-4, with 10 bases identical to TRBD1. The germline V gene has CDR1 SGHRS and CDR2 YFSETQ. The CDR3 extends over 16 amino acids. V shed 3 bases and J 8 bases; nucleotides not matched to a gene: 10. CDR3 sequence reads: CASSSTTGGALEKLFF. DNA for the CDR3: TGCGCCAGCAGCTCGACGACAGGGGGCGCCTTGGAAAAACTGTTTTTT.